This TCR beta chain originates from a study of blood T cell repertoires in COVID-19. Study summary: Sources were T cells, B-cell-depleted T cells, or PBMCs; the material itself was cDNA or gDNA.

Repertoires were generated with immunoSEQ multiplex PCR, while TCRdb's copy carries only in-frame clones and drops some. This sample has 150,000 to 200,000 clones, with just under 90% found just once. This CDR3 has 16 amino acids. Per the germline V gene, CDR1 is LNHNV and CDR2 is YYDKDF (reference sequence). Trimming at V came to 1 base and at J to 3 bases, leaving 8 bases not matched to a gene. This clone has just one count. This TCR was recovered from a man between 18 and 35 years old with active or convalescent COVID-19. The sequencing input was peripheral blood. The V call is TRBV15, the J call TRBJ2-5, with 7 bases matching TRBD1. The CDR3 loop reads CATSRALRQGEETQYF. CDR3 in DNA: TGTGCCACCAGCAGAGCCCTTAGACAGGGAGAAGAGACCCAGTACTTC. The entire variable domain, with the rest obtained from reference TRBV15 and TRBJ2-5, is as follows: DAMVIQNPRYQVTQFGKPVTLSCSQTLNHNVMYWYQQKSSQAPKLLFHYYDKDFNNEADTPDNFQSRRPNTSFCFLDIRSPGLGDTAMYLCATSRALRQGEETQYFGPGTRLLVL.